This T cell receptor (beta chain) originates from a study of cytomegalovirus exposure and HLA in healthy donors. About the research overall: Clustering assigned roughly 81% of the approximately 400 genotyped donors to the Caucasian-associated ancestry cluster. The study, taken as a whole, reports: Data from an earlier analysis indicated that most TCR beta V segments were productive either about 87% or about 30% of the time. TCR beta sequences reportedly predicted most subjects' HLA-A and HLA-B alleles accurately.

It was with 60 Vbeta and 13 Jbeta primers that the PCR ran. TCRdb keeps only in-frame clones here, not all; method: immunoSEQ multiplex PCR. In the table there are about 280,000 clones, roughly 89% of which are singletons. As regards this clone: No antigen is known for it.

This clonotype was obtained from a woman aged 18-29 years in good health and CMV-seronegative. The sequenced sample consisted of PBMCs.

The CDR3 sequence is CAWRGIGGMGSYNEQFF. CDR3 bases: TGTGCCTGGAGAGGGATTGGGGGGATGGGTTCCTACAATGAGCAGTTCTTC. V and J are TRBV30 and TRBJ2-1, with a tentative D call TRBD2 (6 bases). This CDR3 has 17 residues. CDR1 is GTSNPN, CDR2 SVGIG, per germline (reference sequence). The germline V and J ends were trimmed by 3 bases and 1 base, with 19 bases remaining between them.